The 8 T cell receptor beta chains in this list originate from one sample, sequenced in a study of identical twins. From the 5' RACE reads, TCRdb called clonotypes with MiXCR, one entry per CDR3 protein. This table has 1.5 million to 2 million distinct CDR3 sequences, around a third appearing once. The sample comprised cord blood. Receptors were obtained from a newborn girl in good health.

This clonotype showed up just a few times. The rearrangement joins TRBV6-2 or TRBV6-3 to TRBJ2-1; D not certain. There are 16 residues in the CDR3. Germline V gives CDR1 MNHEY, CDR2 SVGEGT. V was shortened by 0 bases and J by 8 bases, with 17 bases between the two germline ends. The CDR3 sequence is CASSYSMQDRFDEQFF. The CDR3 nucleotides read TGTGCCAGCAGTTACTCGATGCAGGATAGGTTCGATGAGCAGTTCTTC.

V is TRBV2 and J is TRBJ1-1; D remains unclear. V lost 4 bases and J 5 bases, leaving 14 bases between the germline ends. CDR3 length: 14 amino acids. Germline V gives CDR1 SNHLY, CDR2 FYNNEI. The CDR3: CASSAGLTFTEAFF. In nucleotides, the CDR3 is TGTGCCAGCAGTGCAGGCCTCACCTTTACTGAAGCTTTCTTT.

The V call is TRBV4-1, the J call TRBJ1-6; TRBD1 agrees at 7 bases. Germline loops: CDR1 MGHRA, CDR2 YSYEKL. The CDR3 extends over 15 amino acids. J gave up 7 bases and V 1 base, and 4 bases lay outside the gene matches. The DNA for the CDR3 is TGCGCCAGCAGCCAAGCCTTGACAGGGAATTCACCCCTCCACTTT. Amino acid sequence: CASSQALTGNSPLHF.

This clonotype was observed many times. This chain uses TRBV29-1 with TRBJ1-1; no clear D. The V gene lost 3 bases and the J gene lost 1 base, with 3 bases spanning the gap. Germline lookup yields CDR1 SQVTM and CDR2 ANQGSEA. The CDR3 consists of 11 residues. CDR3 region: CSVDTNTEAFF. The CDR3 DNA reads TGCAGCGTTGACACGAACACTGAAGCTTTCTTT.

This clonotype appeared a few times. V is TRBV29-1 and J is TRBJ2-7; 15 nucleotides align to TRBD2. The last part of the DNA fits TRBJ2-4 better; the J call may be wrong. This CDR3 is built from 18 residues. The V gene's germline CDR1 is SQVTM and CDR2 ANQGSEA. The CDR3 nucleotides read TGCAGCGTTACTTTAGGGACTAGCGGGAGGTCCAGGGTCACCATTCAGTACTTC. This codes for CSVTLGTSGRSRVTIQYF.

This clonotype was recorded at least ten times. The chain joins TRBV20-1 to TRBJ2-3; no definite D call. Germline assignment: CDR1 DFQATT and CDR2 SNEGSKA (reference sequence). CDR3 length: 12 amino acids. V lost 0 bases and J lost 6, with 7 bases in between. The CDR3 protein is CSARDLGDTQYF. CDR3 coding DNA: TGCAGTGCTAGAGATTTGGGGGATACGCAGTATTTT.

This clonotype was detected many times. The chain combines TRBV7-9 with TRBJ1-2; D is perhaps TRBD1 (5 bases). The CDR3 consists of 14 residues. Looked up from germline, CDR1 is SEHNR and CDR2 is FQNEAQ (reference sequence). V was pared by 1 base and J by 4 bases, with 10 bases between. CDR3 region: CASSLGDSSYGYTF. The CDR3 DNA reads as TGTGCCAGCAGCTTAGGAGACAGTTCCTATGGCTACACCTTC.

V and J are TRBV20-1 and TRBJ2-5, with 14 bases lining up with TRBD2. CDR3 length: 14 residues. Germline loops: CDR1 DFQATT, CDR2 SNEGSKA (reference sequence). V shed 6 bases, J shed 11 bases, and the junction held 11 bases outside the gene matches. The CDR3 DNA is TGCAGTGCGCCGGGACTAGCGGGAGTATCAGAGCAGTACTTC. Protein: CSAPGLAGVSEQYF.